A selection of T cell receptor beta chains follows, all from one sample in a study of blood T cell repertoires in COVID-19. TCRdb's copy holds only in-frame clones and misses some; the assay was immunoSEQ multiplex PCR. The sample comprises over 100,000 clones, about 80% of which are singletons, and 5.5% to 8% rests with the top ten. Sequenced material: peripheral blood. The receptors were gathered from a woman in her forties or fifties with acute or convalescent COVID-19. The CDR3 runs from the conserved cysteine through the conserved F or W. D genes are given only for firm matches. Only part of the rows carry a size: once, few, many, or a class if the clone is expanded.

clone size: .
D gene: TRBD2
V gene: TRBV19
J gene: TRBJ2-3
CDR3 protein: CASSILSSGASTDTQYF
CDR3 DNA: TGTGCCAGTAGTATTCTGTCTAGCGGGGCAAGCACAGATACGCAGTATTTT

clone size: .
D gene: .
V gene: TRBV2
J gene: TRBJ2-4
CDR3 protein: CASSESFRLAKNIQYF
CDR3 DNA: TGTGCCAGCAGTGAATCATTTCGACTAGCCAAAAACATTCAGTACTTC

clone size: .
D gene: TRBD1
V gene: TRBV6-5
J gene: TRBJ1-2
CDR3 protein: CASEDRGLGDYGYTF
CDR3 DNA: TGTGCCAGCGAGGACAGGGGGCTGGGAGACTATGGCTACACCTTC

clone size: .
D gene: .
V gene: TRBV10-3
J gene: TRBJ1-5
CDR3 protein: CAISEGGSSNQPQHF
CDR3 DNA: TGTGCCATCAGTGAGGGCGGATCCAGCAATCAGCCCCAGCATTTT

clone size: .
D gene: TRBD1
V gene: TRBV3-1/TRBV3-2
J gene: TRBJ1-6
CDR3 protein: CASSPRTGPNSPLHF
CDR3 DNA: TGTGCCAGCAGCCCCCGGACAGGCCCTAATTCACCCCTCCACTTT

clone size: .
D gene: TRBD1
V gene: TRBV5-6
J gene: TRBJ1-4
CDR3 protein: CASSLSQGALILFF
CDR3 DNA: TGTGCCAGCAGCTTATCCCAGGGGGCCCTCATATTGTTTTTT

clone size: .
D gene: .
V gene: TRBV6-4
J gene: TRBJ1-4
CDR3 protein: CASSDGEQGNDSQFF
CDR3 DNA: TGTGCCAGCAGTGACGGGGAACAGGGCAATGACAGTCAGTTTTTT

clone size: .
D gene: .
V gene: TRBV6-6
J gene: TRBJ1-2
CDR3 protein: CASQGSREGYTF
CDR3 DNA: TGTGCCAGCCAGGGGTCAAGAGAAGGCTACACCTTC

clone size: .
D gene: .
V gene: TRBV18
J gene: TRBJ1-2
CDR3 protein: CASSHGQGPRGYTF
CDR3 DNA: TGTGCCAGCTCTCATGGGCAGGGCCCTCGTGGCTACACCTTC

clone size: .
D gene: TRBD1
V gene: TRBV7-2
J gene: TRBJ1-2
CDR3 protein: CASSSQGARGNYGYTF
CDR3 DNA: TGTGCCAGCAGCTCGCAGGGGGCGCGGGGTAACTATGGCTACACCTTC

clone size: .
D gene: .
V gene: TRBV3-1/TRBV3-2
J gene: TRBJ2-6
CDR3 protein: CASSPPFSGANVLTF
CDR3 DNA: TGTGCCAGCAGCCCCCCATTCTCTGGGGCCAACGTCCTGACTTTC

clone size: .
D gene: .
V gene: TRBV9
J gene: TRBJ2-5
CDR3 protein: CASSLRGQETQYF
CDR3 DNA: TGTGCCAGCAGCCTACGGGGGCAAGAGACCCAGTACTTC

clone size: once
D gene: TRBD1
V gene: TRBV30
J gene: TRBJ1-5
CDR3 protein: CALSRQGASQPQHF
CDR3 DNA: TGTGCCTTATCGCGACAGGGGGCCTCTCAGCCCCAGCATTTT

clone size: once
D gene: TRBD1
V gene: TRBV5-1
J gene: TRBJ1-6
CDR3 protein: CASSEGAGSPLHF
CDR3 DNA: TGCGCCAGCTCGGAGGGGGCAGGGTCACCCCTCCACTTT

clone size: .
D gene: .
V gene: TRBV4-1
J gene: TRBJ2-2
CDR3 protein: CASSQDGPGEETGELFF
CDR3 DNA: TGCGCCAGCAGCCAAGACGGTCCAGGGGAAGAAACCGGGGAGCTGTTTTTT

clone size: .
D gene: TRBD2
V gene: TRBV9
J gene: TRBJ2-7
CDR3 protein: CASSFTSGGNEQYF
CDR3 DNA: TGTGCCAGCAGCTTCACGAGCGGGGGGAACGAGCAGTACTTC

clone size: .
D gene: TRBD1
V gene: TRBV19
J gene: TRBJ1-6
CDR3 protein: CASSIYGWTGGENSPLHF
CDR3 DNA: TGTGCCAGTAGTATATACGGTTGGACAGGGGGTGAAAATTCACCCCTCCACTTT

clone size: .
D gene: .
V gene: TRBV5-1
J gene: TRBJ2-6
CDR3 protein: CASSFDSTLLGANVLTF
CDR3 DNA: TGCGCCAGCAGCTTCGACTCGACCCTCCTTGGGGCCAACGTCCTGACTTTC

clone size: .
D gene: .
V gene: TRBV12-3/TRBV12-4
J gene: TRBJ1-5
CDR3 protein: CASTRQSNQPQHF
CDR3 DNA: TGTGCCAGTACCAGACAGTCCAATCAGCCCCAGCATTTT

clone size: .
D gene: .
V gene: TRBV5-1
J gene: TRBJ1-1
CDR3 protein: CASSLTGLSGTEAFF
CDR3 DNA: TGCGCCAGCAGCTTGACAGGCCTCTCAGGTACTGAAGCTTTCTTT

clone size: .
D gene: .
V gene: TRBV6-4
J gene: TRBJ1-2
CDR3 protein: CASRTLSGGAMGDYGYTF
CDR3 DNA: TGTGCCAGCAGAACCCTCTCGGGGGGGGCTATGGGTGACTATGGCTACACCTTC

clone size: .
D gene: TRBD1
V gene: TRBV19
J gene: TRBJ2-2
CDR3 protein: CASSGDSYTGELFF
CDR3 DNA: TGTGCCAGTAGTGGGGACAGCTACACCGGGGAGCTGTTTTTT

clone size: .
D gene: TRBD1
V gene: TRBV6-5
J gene: TRBJ2-7
CDR3 protein: CASARIQGANEQYF
CDR3 DNA: TGTGCCAGCGCCAGAATACAGGGGGCGAACGAGCAGTACTTC

clone size: .
D gene: TRBD1
V gene: TRBV28
J gene: TRBJ2-7
CDR3 protein: CASSSRNRDRGYEQYF
CDR3 DNA: TGTGCCAGCAGTTCACGGAACCGCGACAGGGGATACGAGCAGTACTTC

clone size: .
D gene: .
V gene: TRBV6-4
J gene: TRBJ1-2
CDR3 protein: CASSAETGTGGYTF
CDR3 DNA: TGTGCCAGCAGTGCCGAAACAGGGACCGGCGGCTACACCTTC

clone size: .
D gene: .
V gene: TRBV19
J gene: TRBJ1-5
CDR3 protein: CASREQFNQPQHF
CDR3 DNA: TGTGCCAGTAGGGAACAGTTTAATCAGCCCCAGCATTTT

clone size: few
D gene: .
V gene: TRBV18
J gene: TRBJ2-2
CDR3 protein: CASSSFDRSTGELFF
CDR3 DNA: TGTGCCAGCTCATCGTTCGACAGATCAACCGGGGAGCTGTTTTTT

clone size: .
D gene: TRBD1
V gene: TRBV3-1/TRBV3-2
J gene: TRBJ1-2
CDR3 protein: CASSQAGTASYGYTF
CDR3 DNA: TGTGCCAGCAGCCAAGCCGGGACAGCTTCTTATGGCTACACCTTC

clone size: .
D gene: .
V gene: TRBV5-6
J gene: TRBJ1-2
CDR3 protein: CASSLADSTRKWVYGYTF
CDR3 DNA: TGTGCCAGCAGCTTGGCTGACAGTACCCGTAAGTGGGTCTATGGCTACACCTTC

clone size: .
D gene: TRBD1
V gene: TRBV24-1
J gene: TRBJ1-3
CDR3 protein: CATRGTGENTIYF
CDR3 DNA: TGTGCCACCAGGGGGACAGGGGAAAACACCATATATTTT

clone size: .
D gene: TRBD1
V gene: TRBV19
J gene: TRBJ1-6
CDR3 protein: CASSRGQGGGSPLHF
CDR3 DNA: TGTGCCAGTAGTCGCGGACAGGGTGGGGGTTCACCCCTCCACTTT

clone size: .
D gene: .
V gene: TRBV5-1
J gene: TRBJ2-7
CDR3 protein: CASSLAGDSYEQYF
CDR3 DNA: TGCGCCAGCAGCTTGGCAGGGGACTCCTACGAGCAGTACTTC

clone size: .
D gene: TRBD1
V gene: TRBV2
J gene: TRBJ2-1
CDR3 protein: CASRGLIHGEQFF
CDR3 DNA: TGTGCCAGTAGGGGGCTGATCCATGGTGAGCAGTTCTTC

clone size: .
D gene: TRBD2
V gene: TRBV5-1
J gene: TRBJ2-3
CDR3 protein: CASSRGPGGTDTQYF
CDR3 DNA: TGCGCCAGCAGCCGAGGCCCGGGGGGTACGGATACGCAGTATTTT

clone size: .
D gene: .
V gene: TRBV2
J gene: TRBJ2-1
CDR3 protein: CASSELSPYNEQFF
CDR3 DNA: TGTGCCAGCAGTGAATTGAGTCCCTACAATGAGCAGTTCTTC

clone size: .
D gene: TRBD2
V gene: TRBV3-1/TRBV3-2
J gene: TRBJ2-7
CDR3 protein: CASSPRAAGEGAEQYF
CDR3 DNA: TGTGCCAGCAGCCCCCGGGCAGCGGGGGAAGGGGCCGAGCAGTACTTC

clone size: .
D gene: TRBD1
V gene: TRBV18
J gene: TRBJ1-1
CDR3 protein: CASSPGQGAEAFF
CDR3 DNA: TGTGCCAGCTCACCAGGACAGGGCGCTGAAGCTTTCTTT

clone size: .
D gene: TRBD1
V gene: TRBV3-1/TRBV3-2
J gene: TRBJ1-6
CDR3 protein: CASNQGSGTGISPLHF
CDR3 DNA: TGTGCCAGCAACCAAGGGTCCGGGACAGGAATCTCACCCCTCCACTTT

clone size: .
D gene: .
V gene: TRBV4-2
J gene: TRBJ2-1
CDR3 protein: CASSQDPGEPYNEQFF
CDR3 DNA: TGTGCCAGCAGCCAGGATCCAGGGGAACCCTACAATGAGCAGTTCTTC

clone size: .
D gene: .
V gene: TRBV30
J gene: TRBJ2-3
CDR3 protein: CAWRYVTDTQYF
CDR3 DNA: TGTGCCTGGAGATATGTTACAGATACGCAGTATTTT

clone size: .
D gene: .
V gene: TRBV19
J gene: TRBJ2-4
CDR3 protein: CASLSSLTRSIQYF
CDR3 DNA: TGTGCCAGTTTATCCTCCCTGACAAGAAGCATTCAGTACTTC

clone size: .
D gene: TRBD2
V gene: TRBV5-1
J gene: TRBJ2-5
CDR3 protein: CARSNGGAGETQYF
CDR3 DNA: TGCGCCCGCAGCAACGGGGGGGCGGGAGAGACCCAGTACTTC

clone size: .
D gene: TRBD1
V gene: TRBV5-1
J gene: TRBJ1-2
CDR3 protein: CASSPGQGRPYGYTF
CDR3 DNA: TGCGCCAGCAGCCCCGGACAGGGTCGTCCTTATGGCTACACCTTC

clone size: .
D gene: TRBD2
V gene: TRBV2
J gene: TRBJ2-3
CDR3 protein: CASSGGGGTDTQYF
CDR3 DNA: TGTGCCAGCAGTGGGGGGGGAGGCACAGATACGCAGTATTTT

clone size: once
D gene: .
V gene: TRBV5-1
J gene: TRBJ2-3
CDR3 protein: CASSLGLGEFGTDTQYF
CDR3 DNA: TGCGCCAGCAGCTTGGGGCTTGGGGAGTTCGGCACAGATACGCAGTATTTT

clone size: .
D gene: .
V gene: TRBV5-8
J gene: TRBJ1-2
CDR3 protein: CASSLYGDGYGYTF
CDR3 DNA: TGTGCCAGCAGCTTGTACGGGGATGGCTATGGCTACACCTTC

clone size: .
D gene: .
V gene: TRBV20-1
J gene: TRBJ2-4
CDR3 protein: CSAQVGDIQYF
CDR3 DNA: TGCAGTGCTCAAGTAGGGGACATTCAGTACTTC

clone size: .
D gene: TRBD1
V gene: TRBV6-6
J gene: TRBJ2-7
CDR3 protein: CASSRQGSYEQYF
CDR3 DNA: TGTGCCAGCAGTCGACAGGGTTCCTACGAGCAGTACTTC